This TCR beta chain is drawn from a study of T cell responses to AZD1222 COVID-19 vaccine. Concerning this clone: Its specificity is not known.

Sequenced by immunoSEQ multiplex PCR; TCRdb stores in-frame clones only, minus some. The table lists some 190,000 clones, approximately 91% of them singletons, with around 1.9% in the top ten. Study-level findings and limits: Just a handful of people given AZD1222 tested seropositive at baseline.

The receptor comes from an adult who received the AZD1222 COVID-19 vaccine. This specimen was peripheral blood, taken 28 days after the second AZD1222 dose.

The CDR3 is CASSQDLGLAALAYEQYF. DNA of the CDR3: TGTGCCAGCAGCCAAGATCTCGGACTAGCGGCGTTAGCCTACGAGCAGTACTTC. The chain has TRBV4-2 and TRBJ2-7; TRBD2 aligns across 10 bases. V was pared by 0 bases and J by 2 bases, with 10 bases of the junction left unmatched. Germline CDR1 and CDR2: LGHNA and YNFKEQ. The CDR3 covers 18 residues.